These 5 T cell receptor beta chains share one sample of origin, sequenced in a study of PD-1 blockade in classical Hodgkin lymphoma. Generated by immunoSEQ multiplex PCR, the TCRdb table keeps only in-frame clones and is missing some. The table shows 20,000 to 25,000 clones, with over 65% occurring only once. Each patient experienced a relapse that followed autologous stem cell transplantation, and brentuximab vedotin exposure varied. The specimen was peripheral blood mononuclear cells (PBMCs), collected at baseline. The source is a human donor with classical Hodgkin lymphoma.

The chain links TRBV9 to TRBJ1-1; D gene uncertain. Per the germline V gene, CDR1 is SGDLS and CDR2 is YYNGEE. This CDR3 comprises 13 residues. Trimming shortened V by 0 bases and J by 4 bases, and 7 bases separated the two germline ends. CDR3 region: CASSVVGSTEAFF. CDR3 bases: TGTGCCAGCAGCGTAGTAGGAAGCACTGAAGCTTTCTTT.

The rearrangement uses TRBV11-3 and TRBJ1-2; possible D gene TRBD1, 6 bases. This CDR3 contains 15 residues. Trimming stripped 2 bases from V and 4 bases from J, with 14 bases between. The germline gives CDR1 SGHNT, CDR2 YENEEA. Here the CDR3 DNA reads TGTGCCAGCAGCTTAAGTGAGGGGGGCGGCTATGGCTACACCTTC. Encoded protein: CASSLSEGGGYGYTF.

This chain uses TRBV14 with TRBJ2-7; D is undetermined. Germline-derived CDR1 and CDR2 are SGHDN and FVKESK. This CDR3 has 14 residues. Trimming removed 1 base from V and 1 base from J, with 8 bases in between. CDR3 nucleotide sequence: TGTGCCAGCAGCCAAGTGGGCCGTTCCTACGAGCAGTACTTC. This gives the protein CASSQVGRSYEQYF.

The rearrangement joins TRBV10-3 to TRBJ2-7; 8 bases match TRBD1. CDR1 and CDR2 (germline): ENHRY, SYGVKD. CDR3 length: 15 residues. V dropped 1 base and J dropped 0; count of bases not matched to a gene: 2. CDR3 amino acids: CAISEFGQGSYEQYF. CDR3 sequence (DNA): TGTGCCATCAGTGAGTTTGGACAGGGCTCCTACGAGCAGTACTTC.

J is TRBJ1-5 and V is TRBV6-1; D gene unclear. The V and J ends lost 2 bases and 0 bases respectively, with 11 bases between them. This CDR3 spans 16 amino acids. Per the germline V gene, CDR1 is MNHNS and CDR2 is SASEGT. Written as DNA, the CDR3 is TGTGCCAGCAGTGAATTAGCCGGTTATAGCAATCAGCCCCAGCATTTT. Translating gives CASSELAGYSNQPQHF.